Below, 22 T cell receptor beta chains from the same sample are listed, as sequenced in a study of T cells in Graves' hyperthyroidism and ophthalmopathy. The CDR3 regions of TCR beta were amplified from RNA transcripts. First-round RT-PCR of the TCR CDR3 relied on the HTBI primer set. TCRdb redid the calling of the multiplex PCR reads with MiXCR, one entry per CDR3 protein. Here the sample spans fewer than 650,000 distinct CDR3 sequences, around 15% being singletons. Sequences were obtained from blood. The receptors were gathered from a middle-aged woman with Graves' hyperthyroidism.

At least ten counts were recorded for this clonotype. The chain has TRBV6-1 and TRBJ2-5; 11 positions match TRBD1. The CDR3 has 18 amino acids. V shed 5 bases and J 6 bases; nucleotides not matched to a gene: 17. Per germline, CDR1 MNHNS and CDR2 SASEGT. Here the CDR3 DNA reads TGTGCCAGCAGTTACATAATTTTGGGACAGGGGGATGAGAAGACCCAGTACTTC. As protein: CASSYIILGQGDEKTQYF.

This clonotype has ten or more counts. The chain couples TRBV20-1 to TRBJ2-2, with a possible D match to TRBD2 (5 bases). Germline loops: CDR1 DFQATT, CDR2 SNEGSKA (reference sequence). V was shortened by 0 bases and J by 1 base, with 12 bases between the two germline ends. The CDR3 length is 16 residues. The CDR3, as DNA: TGCAGTGCTAGAGATGCGGGTCATCAGAACACCGGGGAGCTGTTTTTT. Translation: CSARDAGHQNTGELFF.

The rearrangement joins TRBV25-1 to TRBJ2-5; 7 bases agree with TRBD1. Unmatched junction bases numbered 13, after V lost 10 bases and J lost 2 bases. CDR3 length: 15 amino acids. The germline gives CDR1 MGHDK, CDR2 SYGVNS. For the CDR3, the DNA is TGTGCCACCAGAACTCCCAAACAGGGGCAAGAGACCCAGTACTTC. This translates into CATRTPKQGQETQYF.

Many counts were recorded for this clonotype. This chain uses TRBV19 with TRBJ2-7; the D gene is possibly TRBD2 (5 bases). CDR3 length equals 13 residues. Germline V gene lookup returns CDR1 LNHDA and CDR2 SQIVND (reference sequence). V lost 9 bases to trimming and J lost 0 bases, with 12 bases between them. The CDR3 DNA reads TGTGCCAGCAGCATAGGGAGCTCCTACGAGCAGTACTTC. It is translated as CASSIGSSYEQYF.

At least ten counts were recorded for this clonotype. This sequence joins TRBV28 and TRBJ2-2; D is unresolved. The V gene's germline CDR1 is MDHEN and CDR2 SYDVKM. V was shortened by 6 bases and J by 0 bases, with 5 bases between the two germline ends. This CDR3 is 13 amino acids long. The CDR3 region is CASRDPNTGELFF. For the CDR3, the DNA is TGTGCCAGCAGAGACCCGAACACCGGGGAGCTGTTTTTT.

This clonotype was seen at least ten times. The chain joins TRBV12-3 or TRBV12-4 to TRBJ2-7, with TRBD1 matching 9 bases. V gave up 3 bases and J gave up 7 bases; unmatched junction bases: 7. There are 14 residues in the CDR3. The CDR3 reads CASSFGTGRGEQYF. CDR3 DNA: TGTGCCAGCAGTTTTGGGACAGGGCGAGGGGAGCAGTACTTC.

This clonotype was found many times. DNA of the CDR3: TGTGCCAGCAGCTCCCGGACAGGCCCCCACGAGCAGTACTTC. Protein sequence: CASSSRTGPHEQYF. The chain employs TRBV11-2 and TRBJ2-7; 7 positions match TRBD1. The CDR3 loop spans 14 amino acids. V trimming: 4 bases; J trimming: 5 bases; junction bases outside the gene matches: 8. CDR1 and CDR2 from the germline V gene are SGHAT and FQNNGV.

This clonotype was found a few times. The V gene is TRBV5-5, the J gene TRBJ1-2; D perhaps matches TRBD1 (5 bases). The V gene's germline CDR1 is SGHKS and CDR2 YYEKEE (reference sequence). The CDR3 extends over 15 amino acids. Trimming cost V 2 bases and J 2 bases, with 13 bases left between them. The CDR3 nucleotides are TGTGCCAGCAGCTTTGACCCGCGGGGCAACTATGGCTACACCTTC. This sequence encodes CASSFDPRGNYGYTF.

The table lists this clonotype with a few counts. This chain links TRBV6-5 with TRBJ2-7, with TRBD1 as a possible D gene (5 bases). This CDR3 region has 12 residues. Germline V gene lookup returns CDR1 MNHEY and CDR2 SVGAGI. V was shortened by 2 bases and J by 6 bases, with 8 bases between the two germline ends. CDR3 protein: CASSYRGPEQYF. The CDR3 DNA sequence: TGTGCCAGCAGTTACAGGGGCCCCGAGCAGTACTTC.

This clonotype was seen at least ten times. V usage is TRBV28 and J usage is TRBJ2-1, with 7 nucleotides matching TRBD1. The CDR3 spans 16 residues. Trimming removed 2 bases from V and 5 bases from J; junction bases left unmatched: 9. CDR1 is MDHEN, CDR2 SYDVKM, per germline. The CDR3, as DNA: TGTGCCAGCAGTTTAGAGGCAGGGGGAGAAGACAATGAGCAGTTCTTC. Translation: CASSLEAGGEDNEQFF.

The chain combines TRBV28 with TRBJ2-7, with D unclear. Trimming pared 7 bases from V and 4 bases from J, leaving 17 bases between. Per germline, CDR1 MDHEN and CDR2 SYDVKM. The CDR3 runs to 14 residues. The CDR3 bases are TGTGCCAGCACCGAGGCCCCGCTCCCATACGAGCAGTACTTC. It translates to CASTEAPLPYEQYF.

The chain has TRBV6-4 and TRBJ2-2, with 9 bases lining up with TRBD1. V lost 5 bases and J lost 3; bases outside the gene matches: 4. Germline V gives CDR1 MRHNA, CDR2 SNTAGT. CDR3 size: 15 residues. The CDR3 is CASSRTGADTGELFF. CDR3 DNA: TGTGCCAGCAGTAGGACAGGGGCAGACACCGGGGAGCTGTTTTTT.

This clonotype was found many times. The chain is built from TRBV20-1 and TRBJ2-7; D is possibly TRBD1 or TRBD2 (5 bases each). The CDR3 runs 14 residues. Germline V gives CDR1 DFQATT, CDR2 SNEGSKA (reference sequence). The V end was cut by 1 base, the J end by 5 bases, with 15 bases between. The chain's CDR3 is CSARGGSGEHEQYF. CDR3 DNA: TGCAGTGCTAGAGGGGGGAGCGGCGAGCACGAGCAGTACTTC.

As regards this clonotype: Because the CDR3's place on the DNA is in doubt, the DNA is left out and the CDR3 is given as listed by TCRdb. The rearrangement links TRBV11-2 to TRBJ2-3; the table's D call TRBD1 went unverified against the DNA. The length of the CDR3 is 24 amino acids, counting both ends. The germline V gene encodes CDR1 SGHAT and CDR2 FQNNGV. CDR3: CASSLGWTGPYGYTFGSGTDTQYF.

This clonotype was seen more than once but under ten times. One end of the junction does not line up with germline, which may come from a read error. The gene calls are TRBV11-1 and TRBJ2-1, with D possibly TRBD1 on 5 matching bases. The CDR3 covers 15 residues. Germline CDR1 and CDR2: SGHAT and FQDESV (reference sequence). CDR3 nucleotide sequence: TGTGCCAGCAGCTTGTGGCCGGACACCTACGATGAGCAGTTCTTC. As protein: CASSLWPDTYDEQFF.

The chain combines TRBV3-1 with TRBJ2-3; 10 bases are shared with TRBD1. This CDR3 contains 16 residues. V was clipped by 5 bases and J by 4 bases; unmatched bases: 9. The germline V gene has CDR1 LGHDT and CDR2 YNNKEL (reference sequence). In DNA, the CDR3 is TGTGCCAGCAGCTCACGGGACAGGGGTTGGGCAGATACGCAGTATTTT. Residues: CASSSRDRGWADTQYF.

There are many counts of this clonotype. This chain joins TRBV6-1 and TRBJ1-1; 8 bases agree with TRBD1. Germline-derived CDR1 and CDR2 are MNHNS and SASEGT. The CDR3 runs 13 residues. J lost 5 bases, V lost 2 bases, and 1 base had no gene match. The CDR3 sequence: CASSEQGATEAFF. Written as DNA, the CDR3 is TGTGCCAGCAGTGAACAGGGGGCTACTGAAGCTTTCTTT.

This clonotype was detected many times. CDR3 DNA: TGTGCCAGCAGTCAACCCGGCGGGGTCGAGCAGTTCTTC. This sequence encodes CASSQPGGVEQFF. The chain is built from TRBV2 and TRBJ2-1; D is perhaps TRBD2 (6 bases). V was shortened by 5 bases and J by 10 bases, with 15 bases between the two germline ends. The CDR3 has 13 amino acids. Germline CDR1 and CDR2: SNHLY and FYNNEI.

Many counts were recorded for this clonotype. The rearrangement uses TRBV13 and TRBJ2-1; 8 nucleotides agree with TRBD1. The CDR3 sequence is 15 residues long. Germline V CDR1 and CDR2: PRHDT, FYEKMQ (reference sequence). Losses at the gene ends were 5 bases for V and 7 bases for J; bases not matched to a gene: 10. CDR3 coding DNA: TGTGCCAGCAGCACAGGACAGGGAGTGTGGAATGAGCAGTTCTTC. This codes for CASSTGQGVWNEQFF.

The J gene is TRBJ1-3, the V gene TRBV27; D gene ambiguous. This CDR3 is built from 15 residues. Germline V CDR1 and CDR2: MNHEY, SMNVEV (reference sequence). With 5 bases removed from V and 0 bases from J, the gap between germline ends came to 11 bases. CDR3 sequence reads: CASSTLGISGNTIYF. The CDR3 DNA is TGTGCCAGCAGTACTCTCGGGATCTCTGGAAACACCATATATTTT.

This clonotype was found many times. The CDR3 sequence is CASSLLGRGLGQPQHF. CDR3 DNA sequence: TGTGCCAGCAGTTTACTGGGCAGGGGGCTGGGTCAGCCCCAGCATTTT. This chain connects TRBV28 to TRBJ1-5, with 8 bases that match TRBD1. V trimming: 2 bases; J trimming: 6 bases; junction bases outside the gene matches: 9. In germline, CDR1 is MDHEN, CDR2 SYDVKM. CDR3 length: 16 amino acids.

This clonotype was detected only a few times. V is TRBV6-1 and J is TRBJ2-7, with D possibly being TRBD2 (6 bases). Trimming took off 6 bases at V and 8 bases at J, with 20 bases between the two ends. The CDR3 is 14 amino acids. In germline, CDR1 is MNHNS, CDR2 SASEGT. CDR3: CASRKPTGERKQYF. The DNA for the CDR3 is TGTGCCAGCAGAAAACCCACGGGAGAGAGGAAGCAGTACTTC.